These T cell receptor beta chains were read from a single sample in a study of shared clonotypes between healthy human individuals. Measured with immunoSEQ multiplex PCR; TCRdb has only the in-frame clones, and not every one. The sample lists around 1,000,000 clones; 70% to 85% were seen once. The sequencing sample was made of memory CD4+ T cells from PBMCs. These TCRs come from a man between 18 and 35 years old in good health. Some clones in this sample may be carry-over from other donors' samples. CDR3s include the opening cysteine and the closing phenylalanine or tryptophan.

CASGATSESDTQYF,TRBV5-1,TRBJ2-3
CASSRLGAAGANVLTF,TRBV28,TRBJ2-6
CASSSVAGADTQYF,TRBV7-6,TRBJ2-3
CASSPPGQGNTGELFF,TRBV28,TRBJ2-2
CASSKGSGNSLGEQYF,TRBV21-1,TRBJ2-7
CASSLASGDYGYTF,TRBV11-2,TRBJ1-2
CASSMSPEQQGRDWSFSNTGELFF,TRBV19,TRBJ2-2
CASLSGVGNTIYF,TRBV2,TRBJ1-3
CASSQSELYEQYF,TRBV19,TRBJ2-7
CASSQKAIYGYTF,TRBV2,TRBJ1-2
CASSLDRYNEQFF,TRBV5-6,TRBJ2-1
CASSLGWTSGSREQFF,TRBV5-1,TRBJ2-1
CATTPSRDGDTQYF,TRBV15,TRBJ2-3
CASSPGLGNTGELFF,TRBV4-2,TRBJ2-2
CASSEVWDSGNTIYF,TRBV6-1,TRBJ1-3
CASSQGPGANVLTF,TRBV7-2,TRBJ2-6
CASTPGGRDEQYF,TRBV28,TRBJ2-7
CASSLPGQGPGGEQYF,TRBV5-1,TRBJ2-7
CASSPIRWGTPNNEQFF,TRBV5-6,TRBJ2-1
CASSTYGRDTQYF,TRBV7-8,TRBJ2-3
CASSAVGQPQETQYF,TRBV5-1,TRBJ2-5
CASSLGGTGGTAGQYF,TRBV28,TRBJ2-7
CASTEQGTKNIQYF,TRBV2,TRBJ2-4
CASRRAGGFNQPQHF,TRBV2,TRBJ1-5
CASSLLAATYNEQFF,TRBV5-1,TRBJ2-1
CASSQNTRGNTEAFF,TRBV6-6,TRBJ1-1
CATSSPWRGNTDTQYF,TRBV15,TRBJ2-3
CASSQDTPDTQYF,TRBV4-1,TRBJ2-3
CASSLSGALYGYTF,TRBV27,TRBJ1-2
CASSLAGVDTQYF,TRBV28,TRBJ2-3
CASSSKTLGHMKQYF,TRBV12-1,TRBJ2-7
CASSPKQRINEKLFF,TRBV11-1,TRBJ1-4
CSLRGAGGITDTQYF,TRBV29-1,TRBJ2-3
CASSFGTSGSREQFF,TRBV4-3,TRBJ2-1
CASSWTSGRLAQYF,TRBV6-5,TRBJ2-3
CASSQRGLMSGNTIYF,TRBV5-1,TRBJ1-3
CASRGPGTNEQFF,TRBV7-3,TRBJ2-1